Shown below are 17 T cell receptor beta chains from a single sample sequenced in a study of human T cells and chemical hapten exposure. One entry per CDR3 protein, called by TCRdb with MiXCR from the RACE reads. The sample contains around 77,000 distinct CDR3 sequences, more than 8% of which appear only once. Time point here: patch test 1, 2 weeks after DPC sensitization. Treatment: therapeutic diphenylcyclopropenone sensitization with weekly scalp DPC. Material: whole blood, obtained in connection with sensitization to the hapten diphenylcyclopropenone (DPC). The receptors originated from a woman aged 40 to 50 with alopecia areata. Some clones in this sample may be carry-over from other donors' samples.

The sample holds a few counts of this clonotype. V usage is TRBV4-2 and J usage is TRBJ1-3, with D unclear. This CDR3 is 16 amino acids long. V was cut by 6 bases and J by 5 bases, with 20 bases left in between. CDR1 is LGHNA, CDR2 YNFKEQ, per germline. The CDR3 is CASRYHKGGNRNTIYF. The CDR3, as DNA: TGTGCCAGCAGATACCACAAGGGAGGAAACAGAAACACCATATATTTT.

This rearrangement joins TRBV28 to TRBJ1-1, with 7 positions matching TRBD1. Germline CDR1 is MDHEN and CDR2 is SYDVKM. V was pared by 7 bases and J by 10 bases, with 9 bases of the junction left unmatched. The CDR3 consists of 12 residues. CDR3 sequence reads: CASTRGQLLAFF. In DNA form, the CDR3 reads TGTGCCAGCACCCGGGGACAGCTGCTAGCTTTCTTT.

This clonotype turned up a few times. This chain links TRBV11-2 with TRBJ1-2, with a weak D call TRBD1 (5 bases). V lost 5 bases to trimming and J lost 8 bases, with 15 bases between them. The CDR3 runs to 13 residues. Germline assignment: CDR1 SGHAT and CDR2 FQNNGV. The CDR3 sequence is CASSGAGAWGYTF. Written as DNA, the CDR3 is TGTGCCAGCAGCGGTGCCGGGGCGTGGGGCTACACCTTC.

V and J are TRBV9 and TRBJ2-1, with 11 bases matching TRBD1. There are 13 residues in the CDR3. The V gene's germline CDR1 is SGDLS and CDR2 YYNGEE. With 3 bases clipped from V and 7 bases from J, the junction kept 0 bases outside the gene matches. This CDR3 reads CASSGDRGNEQFF. CDR3 sequence (DNA): TGTGCCAGCAGCGGGGACAGGGGGAATGAGCAGTTCTTC.

This clonotype has only a few counts. The chain links TRBV6-2 or TRBV6-3 to TRBJ2-1, with TRBD2 matching over 11 bases. The CDR3 has 14 amino acids. Germline CDR1 reads MNHEY; CDR2 reads SVGEGT. V dropped 5 bases and J dropped 6; count of bases not matched to a gene: 3. The DNA of the CDR3 is TGTGCCAGCAGTGGGACTAGCGGAGTCAATGAGCAGTTCTTC. Translating it yields CASSGTSGVNEQFF.

This clonotype showed up many times. The CDR3 protein is CAWIRKGINTQYF. In nucleotides, the CDR3 is TGTGCCTGGATTCGGAAGGGTATTAATACGCAGTATTTT. The chain links TRBV30 to TRBJ2-3; D is ambiguous. This CDR3 comprises 13 residues. Germline CDR1 is GTSNPN and CDR2 is SVGIG (reference sequence). The V gene lost 4 bases and the J gene lost 7 bases, with 15 bases spanning the gap.

This chain uses TRBV5-8 with TRBJ1-5, with D possibly being TRBD1 (5 bases). The ends were cut back, 3 bases at V and 7 bases at J, with 8 bases in the middle. This CDR3 has 12 amino acids. CDR1 and CDR2 (germline): SGHTS, YDEGEE. CDR3 residues: CASSSSGQPQHF. The CDR3 DNA is TGTGCCAGCAGCTCCTCAGGGCAGCCCCAGCATTTT.

This clonotype was seen ten or more times. This chain's CDR3 is CASSLVGGGAYEQYF. The CDR3 DNA reads as TGTGCCAGCAGCTTAGTGGGCGGGGGAGCCTACGAGCAGTACTTC. The chain is built from TRBV7-2 and TRBJ2-7; 7 bases are shared with TRBD2. V gave up 1 base and J gave up 2 bases; unmatched junction bases: 5. Germline V gene sequence: CDR1 SGHTA, CDR2 FQGNSA. There are 15 residues in the CDR3.

This clonotype was seen at least ten times. V gene TRBV6-5 combines with J gene TRBJ1-5; a possible D gene is TRBD1 (6 bases). CDR1 and CDR2 from the germline V gene are MNHEY and SVGAGI. The CDR3 is 15 amino acids. Trimming removed 4 bases at V and 2 bases at J, with 12 bases between. The CDR3 sequence: CASSSGAYGNQPQHF. In nucleotides, the CDR3 is TGTGCCAGCAGTTCAGGGGCGTATGGCAATCAGCCCCAGCATTTT.

This clonotype was picked up a small number of times. V gene TRBV20-1 combines with J gene TRBJ2-1; D is possibly TRBD1 (6 bases). CDR1 DFQATT and CDR2 SNEGSKA come from the germline V gene (reference sequence). V lost 0 bases, J lost 6 bases, and 15 bases lay in between. This CDR3 is built from 15 residues. CDR3 nucleotides: TGCAGTGCTAGAGATCTTACAGGGCAGAGCAATGAGCAGTTCTTC. Translating it yields CSARDLTGQSNEQFF.

The V call is TRBV28, the J call TRBJ2-7, with D possibly called TRBD1 or TRBD2 (5 bases each). Trimming took off 1 base at V and 0 bases at J, with 10 bases between the two ends. Germline V lookup: CDR1 MDHEN, CDR2 SYDVKM. The CDR3 consists of 15 residues. In DNA form, the CDR3 reads TGTGCCAGCAGTTTATCGGGGACGAGCTCCTACGAGCAGTACTTC. It yields the protein CASSLSGTSSYEQYF.

This clonotype was observed many times. This chain uses TRBV9 with TRBJ2-2; TRBD1 aligns across 7 bases. Germline loops: CDR1 SGDLS, CDR2 YYNGEE. This CDR3 spans 16 amino acids. V was clipped by 3 bases and J by 3 bases; unmatched bases: 8. The CDR3 region has the DNA TGTGCCAGCAGCGGCAACAGGGGCAGCTACACCGGGGAGCTGTTTTTT. Protein sequence: CASSGNRGSYTGELFF.

This clonotype showed up just a few times. CDR3 sequence reads: CSARFEASYNSPLHF. The CDR3 DNA follows: TGCAGTGCTAGGTTTGAGGCCTCCTATAATTCACCCCTCCACTTT. The gene calls are TRBV20-1 and TRBJ1-6; D is ambiguous. The V and J ends lost 3 bases and 0 bases respectively, with 9 bases between them. The germline gives CDR1 DFQATT, CDR2 SNEGSKA (reference sequence). CDR3 length: 15 residues.

This clonotype showed up many times. The genes are TRBV6-5 and TRBJ2-1; 7 bases fit TRBD2. After removal of 11 bases from V and 8 bases from J, the junction contained 12 bases not matched to a gene. Germline V CDR1 and CDR2: MNHEY, SVGAGI. This CDR3 has 13 amino acids. CDR3 region: CASGSGDSDEQFF. For the CDR3, the DNA is TGTGCCTCCGGGAGCGGGGACTCCGATGAGCAGTTCTTC.

This clonotype was detected only a few times. This chain joins TRBV3-1 and TRBJ1-2, with unresolved D. With 3 bases removed from V and 5 bases from J, the gap between germline ends came to 13 bases. CDR1 is LGHDT and CDR2 is YNNKEL in the germline V gene (reference sequence). This CDR3 region has 14 residues. The DNA for the CDR3 is TGTGCCAGCAGCCACCCCCGGATCCCATATGGCTACACCTTC. As protein: CASSHPRIPYGYTF.

This clonotype was recorded many times. The chain joins TRBV3-1 to TRBJ2-7, with 11 bases lining up with TRBD2. The CDR3 is 14 residues long. Germline lookup yields CDR1 LGHDT and CDR2 YNNKEL (reference sequence). Losses at the gene ends were 1 base for V and 4 bases for J; bases not matched to a gene: 0. CDR3 protein: CASSQGTSGYEQYF. CDR3 DNA sequence: TGTGCCAGCAGCCAAGGGACTAGCGGGTACGAGCAGTACTTC.

This clonotype occurred many times. The CDR3, as DNA: TGTGCCACCAGCAGAGGTGGAACCATGAACACTGAAGCTTTCTTT. This encodes CATSRGGTMNTEAFF. The rearrangement uses TRBV15 and TRBJ1-1, with D unresolved. Trimming left V 1 base short and J 0 bases short, with 9 bases between. The CDR3 has 15 amino acids. Germline V gives CDR1 LNHNV, CDR2 YYDKDF (reference sequence).